This TCR beta chain was retrieved from a study of control samples from healthy donors and cancer patients (TCRdb year 2020). At the junction V is shortened by 10 bases and J by 0 bases, with 16 bases in between. The germline V gene gives CDR1 as ENHRY and CDR2 as SYGVKD. The CDR3 starts with the cysteine, ends with the phenylalanine, and has 14 residues. Kept here is only the CDR3 DNA, which spans 42 bases and is read in frame from base 1. A single count supports this clone. Which antigen it targets is not known. No much larger clone is present one base from it, and per-base qualities are unavailable. The library was built by means of the immunoSEQ multiplex PCR assay. The clones in this table, taken by TCRdb from immuneACCESS, are in-frame only. Not every clone is retained; where verified, under half of the shortfall comes from an unresolved V gene, and the cause of the rest is unknown. For this sample there are 40,000 to 60,000 clones; around 90% appear just once. Jointly, the top ten make up over 12% of the sample.

The sequence joins TRBV10-3 to TRBJ2-7; TRBD2 is possibly the D segment (7 matching bases). What was sequenced was PBMCs. The receptor was isolated from a man in his fifties or sixties with head and neck cancer. The CDR3 here reads CASQREGGSYEQYF. The sequenced DNA is TGTGCCAGCCAGAGGGAGGGGGGCTCCTACGAGCAGTACTTC.